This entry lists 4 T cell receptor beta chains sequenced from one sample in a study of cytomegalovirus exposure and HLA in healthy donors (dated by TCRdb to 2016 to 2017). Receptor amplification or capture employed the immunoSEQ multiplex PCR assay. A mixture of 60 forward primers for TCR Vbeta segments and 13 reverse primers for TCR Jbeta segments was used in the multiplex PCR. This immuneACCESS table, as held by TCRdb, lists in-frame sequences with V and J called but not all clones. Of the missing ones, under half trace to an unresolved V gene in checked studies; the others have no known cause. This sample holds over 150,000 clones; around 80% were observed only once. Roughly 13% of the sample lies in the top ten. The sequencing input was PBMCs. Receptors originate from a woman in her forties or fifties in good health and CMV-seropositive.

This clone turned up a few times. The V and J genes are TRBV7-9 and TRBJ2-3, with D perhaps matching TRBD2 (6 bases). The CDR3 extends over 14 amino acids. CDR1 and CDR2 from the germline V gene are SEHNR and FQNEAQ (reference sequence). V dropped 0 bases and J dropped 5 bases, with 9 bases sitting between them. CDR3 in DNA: TGTGCCAGCAGCTTAGCGGGGGGAGGAGATACGCAGTATTTT. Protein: CASSLAGGGDTQYF.

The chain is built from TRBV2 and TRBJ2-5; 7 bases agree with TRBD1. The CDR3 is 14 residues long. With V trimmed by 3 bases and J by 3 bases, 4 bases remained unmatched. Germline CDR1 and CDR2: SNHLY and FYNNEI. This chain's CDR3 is CASSDSQGEETQYF. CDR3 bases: TGTGCCAGCAGTGATAGCCAGGGGGAAGAGACCCAGTACTTC.

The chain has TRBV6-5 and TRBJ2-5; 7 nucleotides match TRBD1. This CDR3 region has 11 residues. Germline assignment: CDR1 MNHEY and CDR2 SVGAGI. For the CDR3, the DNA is TGTTCAACAGGGGACCAAGAGACCCAGTACTTC. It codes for CSTGDQETQYF.

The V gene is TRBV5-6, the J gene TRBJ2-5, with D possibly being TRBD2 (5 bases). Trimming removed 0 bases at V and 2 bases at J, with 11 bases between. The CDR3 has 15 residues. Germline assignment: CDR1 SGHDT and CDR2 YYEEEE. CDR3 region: CASSLVEVDQETQYF. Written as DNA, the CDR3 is TGTGCCAGCAGCTTGGTGGAGGTGGATCAAGAGACCCAGTACTTC.